This T cell receptor (beta chain) comes out of a study of blood T cell repertoires in COVID-19. The repertoire was sequenced with immunoSEQ multiplex PCR; TCRdb's copy has only in-frame clones and lacks some. The data show hundreds of thousands of clones, approximately 90% seen once. Germline V gives CDR1 SGHAT, CDR2 FQDESV (reference sequence). The CDR3 loop spans 12 amino acids. V was pared by 5 bases and J by 5 bases, with 2 bases of the junction left unmatched. The receptor comes from a middle-aged woman who had recovered from COVID-19. This chain joins TRBV11-1 and TRBJ2-5; 7 nucleotides agree with TRBD1. Sequencing was done on a sample of peripheral blood. DNA of the CDR3: TGTGCCAGCAGCGCACAGGGGGAGACCCAGTACTTC. As protein: CASSAQGETQYF.